This TCR beta chain originates from a study of beta chain features in type 1 diabetes. Points from the study as a whole: The VDJ junctions of type 1 diabetes patients carried fewer insertions and more deletions. Shorter TCRB CDR3s, moderately but significantly so, were found in Type 1 diabetes patients in all four CD4+ subsets. Patients and controls would be equally affected if PCR favored shorter templates.

The study reverse transcribed the entire isolated RNA, so it sequenced expressed TCRB transcripts. Measured with immunoSEQ multiplex PCR; TCRdb has only the in-frame clones, and not every one. The sample has roughly 260,000 clones, 9.5% to 13% seen once; the top ten hold more than 0.015%. This clone has a handful of counts. The antigen is undetermined. Stem cell-like memory, regulatory, central memory and naive CD4+ cells were sorted via CD45RO/CCR7/CD25/CD127/CD95/CD27. Each of the sorted populations had a purity greater than 98%. The sample taken for sequencing was naive CD4+ T cells from blood. The origin of this receptor is a man aged 30 to 39 with type 1 diabetes.

DNA for the CDR3: TGTGCCAGCTGTCGTGGACATACCTACGAGCAGTACTTC. Its translation is CASCRGHTYEQYF. The genes are TRBV5-5 and TRBJ2-7; TRBD1 might be the D (5 bases). This CDR3 comprises 13 residues. The ends were cut back, 7 bases at V and 2 bases at J, with 13 bases in the middle. Germline V gene data show CDR1 as SGHKS and CDR2 as YYEKEE (reference sequence). The variable domain in full, completed from reference TRBV5-5 and TRBJ2-7, reads DAGVTQSPTHLIKTRGQQVTLRCSPISGHKSVSWYQQVLGQGPQFIFQYYEKEERGRGNFPDRFSARQFPNYSSELNVNALLLGDSALYLCASCRGHTYEQYFGPGTRLTVT.